The rows below give T cell receptor beta chains drawn from one sample of a study of T cells in Graves' hyperthyroidism and ophthalmopathy. TCRdb redid the calling of the multiplex PCR reads with MiXCR, one entry per CDR3 protein. Among about 590,000 distinct CDR3 sequences, about 14% were seen once, and the ten largest hold about 7%. The sample taken for sequencing was blood. These receptors all stem from a woman under 30 with Graves' ophthalmopathy. Each CDR3 is given with its conserved first and last residue. The D gene is left open where the match is weak. Clone sizes are given selectively: once, few, many, or a class where the clone is expanded.

v_gene	abundance	j_gene	d_gene	CDR3aa	CDR3nt
TRBV12-5	few	TRBJ1-1	.	CASGSDRNTEAFF	TGTGCTAGTGGTTCGGACCGGAACACTGAAGCTTTCTTT
TRBV11-3	many	TRBJ1-2	TRBD1	CASSPGTGGPYGYTF	TGTGCCAGCAGCCCGGGGACAGGGGGACCCTATGGCTACACCTTC
TRBV24-1	many	TRBJ1-1	.	CATSVGRGTEAFF	TGTGCCACCAGTGTTGGCAGGGGTACTGAAGCTTTCTTT
TRBV12-3/TRBV12-4	many	TRBJ2-3	.	CASSSRFRLVLPDTQYF	TGTGCCAGCAGTTCCCGATTTCGACTAGTTCTACCAGATACGCAGTATTTT
TRBV12-3/TRBV12-4	.	TRBJ2-7	TRBD1	CASSSNRGRGQYF	TGTGCCAGCAGTTCCAACAGGGGGCGCGGGCAGTACTTC
TRBV2	.	TRBJ2-2	TRBD1	CASIRTGGTGELFF	TGTGCCAGCATAAGGACAGGGGGCACCGGGGAGCTGTTTTTT
TRBV5-6	few	TRBJ2-3	.	CASSNAREPVGDTQYF	TGTGCCAGCAGCAATGCCCGGGAGCCCGTAGGAGATACGCAGTATTTT
TRBV4-1	many	TRBJ2-7	TRBD1	CASSQASTGTGNVEQYF	TGCGCCAGCAGCCAAGCATCGACCGGGACAGGGAACGTCGAGCAGTACTTC
TRBV5-1	many	TRBJ2-1	.	CASSSDYLGYNEQFF	TGCGCCAGCAGCTCGGACTATTTAGGGTACAATGAGCAGTTCTTC
TRBV6-5	many	TRBJ2-1	.	CASSYDPGSSYNEQFF	TGTGCCAGCAGTTACGATCCGGGAAGCTCCTACAATGAGCAGTTCTTC
TRBV18	many	TRBJ2-1	.	CASSPGQGHEQFF	TGTGCCAGCTCACCAGGTCAGGGCCATGAGCAGTTCTTC
TRBV2	many	TRBJ2-7	.	CASSDEGGRDEQYF	TGTGCCAGCAGTGACGAGGGGGGCAGAGACGAGCAGTACTTC
TRBV11-1	many	TRBJ2-1	TRBD2	CASSLVSAGAYNEQFF	TGTGCCAGCAGCTTAGTATCAGCGGGGGCCTACAATGAGCAGTTCTTC
TRBV3-1	.	TRBJ1-2	.	CASSQDRLTGSYGYTF	TGTGCCAGCAGCCAAGATAGGTTAACAGGGAGCTATGGCTACACCTTC
TRBV29-1	many	TRBJ1-5	.	CSVVGVGGNQPQHF	TGCAGCGTTGTTGGGGTTGGAGGCAATCAGCCCCAGCATTTT
TRBV7-9	many	TRBJ2-7	TRBD2	CASSPAGLAGPSYEQYF	TGTGCCAGCAGCCCGGCGGGACTAGCGGGACCCTCCTACGAGCAGTACTTC
TRBV24-1	.	TRBJ1-5	.	CATSDSGKRPQHF	TGTGCCACCAGTGATTCGGGGAAACGGCCCCAGCATTTT
TRBV20-1	few	TRBJ2-5	.	CSARGSTALQETQYF	TGCAGTGCTAGGGGGAGCACAGCCCTCCAAGAGACCCAGTACTTC
TRBV20-1	many	TRBJ2-1	TRBD2	CSVPRLAGYNEQFF	TGCAGCGTTCCAAGACTAGCGGGGTACAATGAGCAGTTCTTC